This T cell receptor beta chain appears in the sequencing data of a study of CD8 T cells in ankylosing spondylitis. Notes on the study in general: Reported data indicate significant enrichment of disease-linked clones within matched ankylosing spondylitis synovial fluid.

CDR3 size: 11 residues. Germline CDR1 is MNHEY and CDR2 is SVGEGT. A remark on this clonotype: The antigen is undetermined. A read error may account for a junction end that differs from germline.

Each CDR3 protein is one row after TCRdb ran MiXCR on the 5' RACE reads. The sample includes about 250,000 distinct CDR3 sequences, under 35% of them seen just once. The source material was blood, either unsorted or a sorted T cell fraction (not recorded which). The chain employs TRBV6-2 or TRBV6-3 and TRBJ1-1; D is uncertain. The TCR sequence derives from a male donor with ankylosing spondylitis or in good health (not recorded which). The CDR3 nucleotides are TGTGTCAGCGGGAGAGGCACTGAAGCTTTCTTT. It translates to CVSGRGTEAFF.